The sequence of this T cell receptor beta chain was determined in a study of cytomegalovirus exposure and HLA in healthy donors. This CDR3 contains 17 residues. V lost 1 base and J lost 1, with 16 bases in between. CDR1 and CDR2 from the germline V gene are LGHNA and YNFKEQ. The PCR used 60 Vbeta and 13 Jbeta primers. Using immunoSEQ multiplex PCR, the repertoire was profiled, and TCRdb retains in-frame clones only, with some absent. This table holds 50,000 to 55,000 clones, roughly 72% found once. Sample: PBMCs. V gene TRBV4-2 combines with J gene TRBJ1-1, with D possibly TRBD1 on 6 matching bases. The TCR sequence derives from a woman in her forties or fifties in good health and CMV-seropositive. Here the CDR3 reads CASSQVSRTEQNTEAFF. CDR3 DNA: TGTGCCAGCAGCCAAGTATCCCGGACAGAACAGAACACTGAAGCTTTCTTT.